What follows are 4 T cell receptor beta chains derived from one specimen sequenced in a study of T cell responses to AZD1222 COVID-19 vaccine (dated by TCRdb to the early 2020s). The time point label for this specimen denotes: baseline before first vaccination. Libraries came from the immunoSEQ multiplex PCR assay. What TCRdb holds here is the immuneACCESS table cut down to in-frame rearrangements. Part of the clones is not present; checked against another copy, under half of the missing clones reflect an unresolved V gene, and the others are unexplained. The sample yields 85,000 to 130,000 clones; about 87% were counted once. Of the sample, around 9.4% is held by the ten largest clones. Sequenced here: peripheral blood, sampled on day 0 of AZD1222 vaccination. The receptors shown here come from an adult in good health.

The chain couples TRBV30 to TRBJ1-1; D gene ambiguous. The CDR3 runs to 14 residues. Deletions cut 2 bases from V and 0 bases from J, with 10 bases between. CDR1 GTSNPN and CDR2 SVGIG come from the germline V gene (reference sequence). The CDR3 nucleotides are TGTGCCTGGAGTAGAGGACGCGTGAACACTGAAGCTTTCTTT. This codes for CAWSRGRVNTEAFF.

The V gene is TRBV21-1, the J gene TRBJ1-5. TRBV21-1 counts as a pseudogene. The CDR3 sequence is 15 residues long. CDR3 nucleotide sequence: TGTGCCAGCAGCCTTTCTAAGGGTTACAATCAGCCCCAGCATTTT. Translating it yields CASSLSKGYNQPQHF.

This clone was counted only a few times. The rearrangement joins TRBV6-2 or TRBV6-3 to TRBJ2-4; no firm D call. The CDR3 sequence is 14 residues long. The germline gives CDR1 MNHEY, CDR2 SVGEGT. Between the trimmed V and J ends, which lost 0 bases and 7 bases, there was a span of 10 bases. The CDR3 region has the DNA TGTGCCAGCAGTTACTCGAAGGGTCCCAACATTCAGTACTTC. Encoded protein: CASSYSKGPNIQYF.

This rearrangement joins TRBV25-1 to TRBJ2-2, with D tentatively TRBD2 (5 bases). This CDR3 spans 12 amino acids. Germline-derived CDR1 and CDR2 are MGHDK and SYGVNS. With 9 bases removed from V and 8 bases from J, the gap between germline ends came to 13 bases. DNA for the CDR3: TGTGCCAGTGCGGGCCGCTCGGGGGAGCTGTTTTTT. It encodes CASAGRSGELFF.